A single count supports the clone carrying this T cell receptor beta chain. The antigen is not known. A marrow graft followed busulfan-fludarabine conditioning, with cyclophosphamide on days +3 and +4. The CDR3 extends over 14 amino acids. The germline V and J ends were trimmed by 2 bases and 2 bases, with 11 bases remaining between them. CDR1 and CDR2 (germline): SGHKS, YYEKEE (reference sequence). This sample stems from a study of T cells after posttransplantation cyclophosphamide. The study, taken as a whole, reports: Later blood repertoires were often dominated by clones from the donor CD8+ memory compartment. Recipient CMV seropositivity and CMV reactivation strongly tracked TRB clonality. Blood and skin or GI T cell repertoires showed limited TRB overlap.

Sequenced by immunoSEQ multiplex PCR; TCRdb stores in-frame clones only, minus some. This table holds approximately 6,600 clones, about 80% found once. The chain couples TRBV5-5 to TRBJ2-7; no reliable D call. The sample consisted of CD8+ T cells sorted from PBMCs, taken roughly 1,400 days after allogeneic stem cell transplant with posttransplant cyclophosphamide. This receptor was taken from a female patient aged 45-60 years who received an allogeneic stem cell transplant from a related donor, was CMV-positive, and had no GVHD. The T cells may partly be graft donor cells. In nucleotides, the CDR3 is TGTGCCAGCAGCTTATACCCCAACACCTACGAGCAGTACTTC. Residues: CASSLYPNTYEQYF.